These T cell receptor beta chains were read from a single sample in a study of patients and donors after allogeneic stem cell transplantation. TCRdb reanalysed the RT-PCR reads using MiXCR and keeps one entry per CDR3 protein. The sample lists approximately 140,000 distinct CDR3 sequences; 37% were seen once. The source material was blood, either unsorted or a sorted T cell fraction (not recorded which). The receptors stem from a human donor who was either an allogeneic HSCT recipient or a stem cell or donor lymphocyte infusion donor (not recorded which). It is not recorded whose cells these are; they may come from a transplant donor. CDR3s leave out the opening cysteine and the closing phenylalanine or tryptophan. Clone size is not always given. Where it is, it says once, few, many or a class for expanded clones.

V	size	J	CDR3
TRBV10-3	.	TRBJ2-7	AISVDRGISYEQY
TRBV27	few	TRBJ2-3	ASSRTVTDTQY
TRBV4-1	.	TRBJ1-1	ASTYRAMNTEAF
TRBV15	.	TRBJ1-2	ATSREGEPNYGYT
TRBV20-1	.	TRBJ1-2	SASAGRNGYT
TRBV5-1	.	TRBJ1-5	ASSSGVLSNQPQH
TRBV6-2/TRBV6-3	.	TRBJ2-3	ASSYAAGTGTDTQY
TRBV12-3/TRBV12-4	.	TRBJ1-5	ASSTSLGASYQPQH
TRBV5-1	.	TRBJ1-6	ASSLNGPSGSPLH
TRBV16	.	TRBJ1-1	ASSQSRRPNTEAF
TRBV7-2	.	TRBJ2-1	ASSRSGGTYNEQF
TRBV4-2	.	TRBJ2-3	ASSQVGSRASTDTQY
TRBV27	.	TRBJ2-1	ASSFRNEQF
TRBV6-5	.	TRBJ2-2	ASSWFSAGELF
TRBV20-1	.	TRBJ1-2	SARDSRQSNYGYT
TRBV29-1	.	TRBJ1-1	SAPSGGDTEAF
TRBV12-3/TRBV12-4	.	TRBJ2-1	ASSLWGEQF
TRBV24-1	.	TRBJ2-1	ATSDLRVSSYNEQF
TRBV4-2	many	TRBJ1-5	ASSQDPPGPSNQPQH
TRBV29-1	.	TRBJ1-4	SADRGSNEKLF
TRBV20-1	many	TRBJ1-1	SAWRNTEAF
TRBV5-5	few	TRBJ1-5	ASSLVGRINQPQH
TRBV28	once	TRBJ2-3	ASSPIAGGSTDTQY
TRBV6-1	.	TRBJ2-7	ASSDKSGWRDEQY
TRBV12-3/TRBV12-4	.	TRBJ2-7	ASSPGLAGSSYEQY
TRBV10-3	few	TRBJ1-1	AIRGQEELNTEAF
TRBV4-1	.	TRBJ2-3	ASSLGLLEKTDTQY
TRBV4-2	.	TRBJ2-7	ASSQEPRGSYEQY
TRBV7-8	.	TRBJ2-1	ASSLGLAGGHFMAEQF
TRBV29-1	few	TRBJ2-4	SVEVLAKNIQY
TRBV6-5	.	TRBJ1-1	ASSYSGGQRNTEAF
TRBV7-2	few	TRBJ1-4	ASRAGTSEKLF
TRBV7-9	.	TRBJ2-3	ASSPAKDQY
TRBV10-3	.	TRBJ2-1	AVRDSSYNEQF
TRBV12-3/TRBV12-4	many	TRBJ1-1	ASSLGNTEAF
TRBV9	few	TRBJ1-1	ASTLTGLGTEAF
TRBV7-3	.	TRBJ2-3	ASSLTGLAGESSTDTQY
TRBV6-5	.	TRBJ1-2	ASRTGTPPWSGYT
TRBV5-4	.	TRBJ2-7	ASSPGRTNIYEQY
TRBV27	.	TRBJ2-1	ASSWAGEFYNEQF
TRBV24-1	few	TRBJ1-5	ATSRTANQPQH
TRBV6-5	few	TRBJ1-1	ASSPRGTGADNTEAF
TRBV6-2/TRBV6-3	few	TRBJ1-1	ASSYFGLHNTEAF
TRBV28	.	TRBJ2-3	ASSPPVSGYYTDTQY
TRBV7-9	.	TRBJ1-4	ASHGSNEKLF
TRBV5-1	.	TRBJ1-4	ASSLDEQGLTLNEKLF
TRBV11-1	.	TRBJ1-2	ASSPGQGHIYGYT
TRBV12-3/TRBV12-4	few	TRBJ1-5	ASSLAPGQGNQPQH
TRBV5-6	few	TRBJ2-3	ASSPTGSPSSSPTDTQY
TRBV6-1	.	TRBJ1-1	ASSAGRTRVDTEAF
TRBV4-3	.	TRBJ2-3	ASSQQGAGTDTQY
TRBV29-1	.	TRBJ2-5	SVAQGGGVETQY
TRBV12-3/TRBV12-4	many	TRBJ1-1	ASSPRGDGAF
TRBV12-3/TRBV12-4	once	TRBJ2-7	ASSGQGSEQY
TRBV4-2	once	TRBJ2-2	ASSQGGGELF